Following are 15 T cell receptor beta chains from one sample sequenced in a study of breast tumors, draining lymph nodes, adjacent tissues. TCRdb re-derived calls from the multiplex PCR reads in MiXCR, one entry per CDR3 protein. The sample includes about 19,000 distinct CDR3 sequences, approximately 41% of them seen just once. Sequenced material: breast tumor tissue. The source of these receptors is a female donor with breast cancer. Some clones in this sample may be carry-over from other donors' samples.

In its sample, this clonotype was seen many times. The rearrangement uses TRBV7-8 and TRBJ2-2; no firm D call. The CDR3 extends over 15 amino acids. In germline, CDR1 is SGHVS, CDR2 FQNEAQ. The V end lost 5 bases, the J end lost 4 bases, and 14 bases lay between the germline ends. CDR3 residues: CASSPTMGSTGELFF. The CDR3 DNA sequence: TGTGCCAGCAGCCCAACTATGGGAAGCACCGGGGAGCTGTTTTTT.

Ten or more counts support this clonotype. The chain recombines TRBV27 with TRBJ2-7; the D gene is possibly TRBD2 (6 bases). The V end was cut by 2 bases, the J end by 3 bases, with 8 bases between. This CDR3 has 13 amino acids. Germline CDR1 and CDR2: MNHEY and SMNVEV (reference sequence). In DNA form, the CDR3 reads TGTGCCAGCAGTTTAGCGGGGAGCTACGAGCAGTACTTC. It encodes CASSLAGSYEQYF.

This clonotype has just a few counts. CDR3 sequence (DNA): TGTGCCAGCTCACCACCCGGGAGTTCCCAAGAGACCCAGTACTTC. Protein: CASSPPGSSQETQYF. This chain uses TRBV18 with TRBJ2-5; possible D gene TRBD2, 6 bases. The CDR3 totals 15 residues. With 0 bases removed from V and 1 base from J, the gap between germline ends came to 9 bases. Germline CDR1 and CDR2: KGHSH and LQKENI.

The table lists this clonotype with a count of one. A junction end diverges from the germline sequence, so it may reflect a read error. The genes are TRBV5-1 and TRBJ2-7; TRBD2 is a possible D gene (6 bases). Germline V lookup: CDR1 SGHRS, CDR2 YFSETQ. The CDR3 extends over 14 amino acids. CDR3 region: CASSWGDYPYEQYF. CDR3 coding DNA: TGCGCCAGCAGCTGGGGGGATTACCCCTACGAACAGTACTTC.

Details on this clonotype: A junction end diverges from the germline sequence, so it may reflect a read error. The chain links TRBV4-1 to TRBJ1-4; tentative D call: TRBD1 (5 bases). Germline CDR1 and CDR2: MGHRA and YSYEKL. There are 16 residues in the CDR3. CDR3 sequence (DNA): TGCGCCAGCAGCCAAGATCTCGGCAGGGAATATGAAGAACTGTTTTTT. Its translation: CASSQDLGREYEELFF.

At least ten counts were recorded for this clonotype. The rearrangement joins TRBV6-1 to TRBJ2-3; 13 nucleotides line up with TRBD2. Unmatched junction bases numbered 14, after V lost 5 bases and J lost 6 bases. Germline V gene data show CDR1 as MNHNS and CDR2 as SASEGT. This CDR3 has 18 residues. The CDR3 reads CASSQPGLAGLPRDTQYF. CDR3 DNA: TGTGCCAGCAGTCAACCGGGACTAGCGGGACTCCCCCGGGATACGCAGTATTTT.

By share, this clonotype ranks as medium-sized (0.01 to 0.1%). The genes are TRBV20-1 and TRBJ2-7, with TRBD2 matching over 9 bases. Germline CDR1 DFQATT, CDR2 SNEGSKA (reference sequence). CDR3 length: 15 amino acids. J lost 5 bases, V lost 6 bases, and 14 bases had no gene match. The DNA for the CDR3 is TGCAGTGCGAGACCGGGACTAGCTAGGTACGACGAGCAGTACTTC. Amino acid sequence: CSARPGLARYDEQYF.

This clonotype was counted many times. The chain uses TRBV2 and TRBJ1-1; D uncertain. The CDR3 is made up of 15 amino acids. V was shortened by 2 bases and J by 0 bases, with 10 bases between the two germline ends. Germline CDR1 SNHLY, CDR2 FYNNEI. CDR3 sequence: CASSERRAVNTEAFF. In nucleotides, the CDR3 is TGTGCCAGCAGTGAACGGCGAGCGGTGAACACTGAAGCTTTCTTT.

The chain recombines TRBV5-6 with TRBJ2-5; 8 nucleotides align to TRBD1. The CDR3 totals 14 residues. CDR1 is SGHDT and CDR2 is YYEEEE in the germline V gene. The V segment lost 3 bases and the J segment 1 base; nucleotides outside the gene matches: 2. CDR3 nucleotide sequence: TGTGCCAGCAGCTACGGACAGGGCCAAGAGACCCAGTACTTC. Translated: CASSYGQGQETQYF.

The chain couples TRBV24-1 to TRBJ1-2; D gene ambiguous. The length of the CDR3 is 13 residues. Deletions cut 5 bases from V and 1 base from J, with 7 bases between. The germline gives CDR1 KGHDR, CDR2 SFDVKD. The CDR3 loop is CATSAGYNYGYTF. The CDR3 region has the DNA TGTGCCACCAGTGCAGGTTATAACTATGGCTACACCTTC.

At least ten counts were recorded for this clonotype. This sequence joins TRBV28 and TRBJ2-2; 7 bases align to TRBD2. The germline V gene has CDR1 MDHEN and CDR2 SYDVKM. The trim removed 5 bases at V and 1 base at J, leaving 7 bases unmatched. The CDR3 covers 16 residues. The CDR3 DNA is TGTGCCAGCAGTACTCCGACTAGCCAGAACACCGGGGAGCTGTTTTTT. Translating gives CASSTPTSQNTGELFF.

The CDR3 sequence: CSATPGSIYEQYV. The CDR3 bases are TGCAGTGCTACCCCAGGCTCAATCTACGAGCAGTACGTC. This chain uses TRBV20-1 with TRBJ2-7; D is uncertain. V lost 4 bases and J 3 bases, leaving 13 bases between the germline ends. Looked up from germline, CDR1 is DFQATT and CDR2 is SNEGSKA (reference sequence). CDR3 length: 13 residues.

The DNA of the CDR3 is TGTGCCAGCAGCTTAGTATGGTACGAGCAGTACTTC. Amino acid sequence: CASSLVWYEQYF. The rearrangement joins TRBV7-8 to TRBJ2-7; no reliable D call. The germline V gene encodes CDR1 SGHVS and CDR2 FQNEAQ. This CDR3 has 12 residues. The V and J ends lost 1 base and 4 bases respectively, with 5 bases between them.

This clonotype occurred a few times. The chain carries TRBV6-5 and TRBJ2-5; D is undetermined. Trimming stripped 5 bases from V and 4 bases from J, with 14 bases between. CDR1 MNHEY and CDR2 SVGAGI come from the germline V gene. This CDR3 has 14 residues. The CDR3 nucleotides read TGTGCCAGCAGTCATCCCGGTCTGAGAGAGACCCAGTACTTC. This codes for CASSHPGLRETQYF.

The chain uses TRBV6-1 and TRBJ1-2; D not certain. V was cut by 3 bases and J by 4 bases, with 15 bases left in between. Germline values: CDR1 MNHNS, CDR2 SASEGT. CDR3 length equals 15 residues. The CDR3, as DNA: TGTGCCAGCAGTGATACACATTTCTCCGTCTATGGCTACACCTTC. Protein: CASSDTHFSVYGYTF.